This T cell receptor (beta chain) was found in a study of CXCR3-negative and CXCR3-positive naive CD8 T cells. Study observations and caveats: In naive cells, CXCR3-negative and CXCR3-positive subsets had similar TRBV-TRBJ usage; memory cells differed. Relative to CXCR3-negative naive cells, CXCR3-positive naive cells had more hydrophobic TRB CDR3s.

The germline CDR1 and CDR2 sequences are LGHNA and YSLEER. This CDR3 is 17 amino acids long. About this clonotype itself: Its antigen is currently unknown.

Libraries of TRB cDNA were made by 5' RACE and carried UMIs. Each CDR3 protein gets one entry in TCRdb, which reprocessed the 5' RACE reads and gives no DNA. The sample's table shows about 130,000 distinct CDR3 sequences. Sequencing was done on a sample of naive CXCR3+ CD8+ T cells from blood. Described subset: CD45RO-CCR7+CD27+CD95- naive CD8+ T cells expressing CXCR3 (TNR3+). The TCR originated in a human donor in good health. Some clones in this sample may be carry-over from other donors' samples. The chain links TRBV4-3 to TRBJ1-4; the D gene TCRdb calls, TRBD1, cannot be checked with no DNA. Here the CDR3 reads CASSQVLARDIGEKLFF.